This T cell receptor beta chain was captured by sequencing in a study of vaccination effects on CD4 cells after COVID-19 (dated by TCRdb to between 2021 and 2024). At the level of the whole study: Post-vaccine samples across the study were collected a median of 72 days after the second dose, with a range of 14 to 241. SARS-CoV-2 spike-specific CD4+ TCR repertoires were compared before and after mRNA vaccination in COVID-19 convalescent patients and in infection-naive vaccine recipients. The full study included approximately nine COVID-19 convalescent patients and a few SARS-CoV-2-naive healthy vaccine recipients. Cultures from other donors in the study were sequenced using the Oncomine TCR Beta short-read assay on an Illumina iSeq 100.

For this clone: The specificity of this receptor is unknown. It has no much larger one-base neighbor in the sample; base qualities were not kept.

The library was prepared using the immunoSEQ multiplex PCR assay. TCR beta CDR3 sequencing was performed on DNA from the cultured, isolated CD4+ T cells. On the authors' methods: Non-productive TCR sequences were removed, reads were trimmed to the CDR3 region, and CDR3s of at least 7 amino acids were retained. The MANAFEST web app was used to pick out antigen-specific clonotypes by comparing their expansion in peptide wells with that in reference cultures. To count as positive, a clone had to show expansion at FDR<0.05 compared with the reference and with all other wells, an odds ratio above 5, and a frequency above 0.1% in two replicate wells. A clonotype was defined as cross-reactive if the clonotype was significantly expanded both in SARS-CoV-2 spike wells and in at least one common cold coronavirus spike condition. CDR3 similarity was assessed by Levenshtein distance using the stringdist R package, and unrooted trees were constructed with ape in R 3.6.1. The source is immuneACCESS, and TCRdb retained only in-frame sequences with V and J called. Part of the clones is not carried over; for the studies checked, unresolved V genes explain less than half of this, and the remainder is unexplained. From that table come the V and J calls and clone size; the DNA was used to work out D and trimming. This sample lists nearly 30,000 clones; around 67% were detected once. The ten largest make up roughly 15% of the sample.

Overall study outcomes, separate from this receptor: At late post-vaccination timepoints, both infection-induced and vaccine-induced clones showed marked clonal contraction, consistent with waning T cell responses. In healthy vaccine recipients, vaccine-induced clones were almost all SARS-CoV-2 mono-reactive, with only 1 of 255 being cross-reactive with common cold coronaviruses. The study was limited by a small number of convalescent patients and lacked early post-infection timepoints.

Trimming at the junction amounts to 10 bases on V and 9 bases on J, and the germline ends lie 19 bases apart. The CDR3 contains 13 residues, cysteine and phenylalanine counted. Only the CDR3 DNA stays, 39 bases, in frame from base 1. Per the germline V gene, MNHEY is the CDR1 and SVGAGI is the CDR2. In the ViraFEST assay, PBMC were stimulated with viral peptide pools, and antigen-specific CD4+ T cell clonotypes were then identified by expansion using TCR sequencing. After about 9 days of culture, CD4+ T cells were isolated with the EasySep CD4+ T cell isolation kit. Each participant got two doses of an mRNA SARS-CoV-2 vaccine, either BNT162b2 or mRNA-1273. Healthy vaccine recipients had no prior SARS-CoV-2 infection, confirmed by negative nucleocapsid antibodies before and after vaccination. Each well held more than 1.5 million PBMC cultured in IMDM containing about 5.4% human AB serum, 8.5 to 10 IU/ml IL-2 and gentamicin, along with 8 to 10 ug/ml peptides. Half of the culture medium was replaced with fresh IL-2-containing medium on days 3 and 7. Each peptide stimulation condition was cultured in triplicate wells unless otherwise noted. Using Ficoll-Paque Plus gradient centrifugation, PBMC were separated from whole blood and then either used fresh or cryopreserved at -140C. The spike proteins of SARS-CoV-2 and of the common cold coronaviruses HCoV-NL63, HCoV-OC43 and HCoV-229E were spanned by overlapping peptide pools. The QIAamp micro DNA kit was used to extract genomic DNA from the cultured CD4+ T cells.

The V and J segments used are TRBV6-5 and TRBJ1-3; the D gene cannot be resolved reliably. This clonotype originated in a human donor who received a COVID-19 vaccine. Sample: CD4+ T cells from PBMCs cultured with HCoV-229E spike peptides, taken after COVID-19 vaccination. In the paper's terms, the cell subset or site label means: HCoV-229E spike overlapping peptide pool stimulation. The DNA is TGTGCCACCCGAGTACGGGAGAGAGGCACCATATATTTT. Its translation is CATRVRERGTIYF.